This record concerns one T cell receptor beta chain sequence. Its antigen remains unknown. The data originate from a study of PD-1 blockade in classical Hodgkin lymphoma. Study-level findings and limits: Researchers reported that CD4+ TCR diversity, though not CD8+, rose significantly by C4D1.

V was pared by 7 bases and J by 11 bases, with 13 bases of the junction left unmatched. CDR1 MNHEY and CDR2 SVGAGI come from the germline V gene. The CDR3 loop spans 14 amino acids. Exposure to brentuximab vedotin varied, and each patient had relapsed following autologous stem cell transplantation. Patients showed best responses of complete response, partial response or progressive disease. Libraries were prepared by immunoSEQ multiplex PCR; TCRdb keeps only in-frame clonotypes and omits some of them. The sample gives about 72,000 clones, approximately 94% of which show up once; more than 6.5% is in the top ten.

The material was peripheral blood mononuclear cells (PBMCs), obtained at baseline. The rearrangement joins TRBV6-5 to TRBJ1-1, with 10 bases matching TRBD1. This TCR was recovered from a human donor with classical Hodgkin lymphoma. CDR3 sequence reads: CASTPGQGPSSAFF. The CDR3 nucleotides are TGTGCCAGCACCCCGGGACAGGGGCCTTCGAGTGCTTTCTTT.